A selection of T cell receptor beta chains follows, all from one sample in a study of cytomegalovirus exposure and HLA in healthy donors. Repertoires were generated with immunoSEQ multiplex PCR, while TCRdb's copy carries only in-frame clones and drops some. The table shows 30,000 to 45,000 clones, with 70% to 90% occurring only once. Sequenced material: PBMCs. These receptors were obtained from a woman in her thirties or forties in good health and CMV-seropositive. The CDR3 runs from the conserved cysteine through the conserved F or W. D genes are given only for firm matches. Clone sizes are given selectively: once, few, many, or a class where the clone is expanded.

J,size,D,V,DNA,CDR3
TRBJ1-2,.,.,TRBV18,TGTGCCAGCTGCGGACAGCAAAACTATGGCTACACCTTC,CASCGQQNYGYTF
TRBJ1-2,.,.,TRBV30,TGTGCCTGGAGTGACAAACCTCGGAGCTATGGCTACACCTTC,CAWSDKPRSYGYTF
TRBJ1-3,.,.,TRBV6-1,TGTGCCAGCAGCGCTCTCGGGGGTGGAAACACCATATATTTT,CASSALGGGNTIYF
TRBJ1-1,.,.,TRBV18,TGTGCCAGCTCACCGACACCGGATGGGAACACTGAAGCTTTCTTT,CASSPTPDGNTEAFF
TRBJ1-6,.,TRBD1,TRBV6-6,TGTGCCAGCAGGGGACAGGGCTTTAATTCACCCCTCCACTTT,CASRGQGFNSPLHF
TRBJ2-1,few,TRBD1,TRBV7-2,TGTGCCAGCAGCCTTAACGGGGACAGCGAACCCTACAATGAGCAGTTCTTC,CASSLNGDSEPYNEQFF
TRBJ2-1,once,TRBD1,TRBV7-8,TGTGCCAGCAGCTTAAGGAGACAGGGGAGCTCCTACAATGAGCAGTTCTTC,CASSLRRQGSSYNEQFF
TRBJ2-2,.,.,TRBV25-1,TGTGCCAGCAGTGAAGGTACAGACACCGGGGAGCTGTTTTTT,CASSEGTDTGELFF
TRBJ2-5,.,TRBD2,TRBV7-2,TGTGCCAGCAGCTTAGTTAATTCCGCGGCGGGGGCCCAGTACTTC,CASSLVNSAAGAQYF
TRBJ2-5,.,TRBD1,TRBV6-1,TGTGCCAGCAGTAGTGGGACAGGCGCCCCGGAGACCCAGTACTTC,CASSSGTGAPETQYF
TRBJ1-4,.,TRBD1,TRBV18,TGTGCCAGCTCACCACCGCGGACAGGCGCCGAAAAACTGTTTTTT,CASSPPRTGAEKLFF
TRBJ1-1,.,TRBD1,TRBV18,TGTGCCAGCTCACCAAGACCGGGACAGGGTTCCACTGAAGCTTTCTTT,CASSPRPGQGSTEAFF
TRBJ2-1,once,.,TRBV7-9,TGTGCCAGCAGCTCCCCCCGGGGACTCTACAATGAGCAGTTCTTC,CASSSPRGLYNEQFF
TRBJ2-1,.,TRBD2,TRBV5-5,TGTGCCAGCAGCTCAGTTAGCCTAGCGGGGGGGTGGGCGTTCTTC,CASSSVSLAGGWAFF
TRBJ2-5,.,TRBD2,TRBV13,TGTGCCAGCATCAGACTAGCGGGGGGCTTCCAAGAGACCCAGTACTTC,CASIRLAGGFQETQYF
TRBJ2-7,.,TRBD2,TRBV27,TGTGCCAGCTGGGGGGGGTTCGAGCAGTACTTC,CASWGGFEQYF
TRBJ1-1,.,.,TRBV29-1,TGCAGCGTTGAATCGCGGACAGTGGGTGAAGCTTTCTTT,CSVESRTVGEAFF
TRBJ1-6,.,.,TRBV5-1,TGCGCCAGCAGCTTAACCCCGGGGAGGGATTCACCCCTCCACTTT,CASSLTPGRDSPLHF
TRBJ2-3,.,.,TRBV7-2,TGTGCCAGTTCCCGCCCAGGTAGCACAGATACGCAGTATTTT,CASSRPGSTDTQYF
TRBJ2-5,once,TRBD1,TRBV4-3,TGCGCCAGCAGCCACTCGGACAGGGTAAAGACCCAGTACTTC,CASSHSDRVKTQYF
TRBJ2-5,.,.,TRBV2,TGTGCCTCGGGAAAGGGTGAGACCCAGTACTTC,CASGKGETQYF
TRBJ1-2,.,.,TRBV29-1,TGCAGCGTTTGGGAGTCGGATCGCTATGGCTACACCTTC,CSVWESDRYGYTF
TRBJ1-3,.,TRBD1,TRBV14,TGTGCCAGCAGCCGGGACAGGATCGGAAACACCATATATTTT,CASSRDRIGNTIYF
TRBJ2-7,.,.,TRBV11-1,TGTGCCAGCAGCCCTCAGACTAGTTTCTACGAGCAGTACTTC,CASSPQTSFYEQYF
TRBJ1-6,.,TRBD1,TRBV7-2,TGTGCCAGCAGCTTGGGACAGACCAATTCACCCCTCCACTTT,CASSLGQTNSPLHF
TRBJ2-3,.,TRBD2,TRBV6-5,TGTGCCAGCAGTTACAAGCGGGGGCCCACAGATACGCAGTATTTT,CASSYKRGPTDTQYF
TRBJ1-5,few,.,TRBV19,TGTGCCAGTAGCGGTATTGGGGCGACCCTCAATCAGCCCCAGCATTTT,CASSGIGATLNQPQHF
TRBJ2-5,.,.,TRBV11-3,TGTGCCAGCAGCTTAGCTGGGCGCCAAGAGACCCAGTACTTC,CASSLAGRQETQYF
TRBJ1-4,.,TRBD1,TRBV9,TGTGCCAGCAGCGGGACAGGGCGACGGGAAAAACTGTTTTTT,CASSGTGRREKLFF
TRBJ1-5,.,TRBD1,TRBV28,TGTGCCAGCAGTTCGGGACAGGGGAGTCATCAGCCCCAGCATTTT,CASSSGQGSHQPQHF
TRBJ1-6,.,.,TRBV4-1,TGCGCCAGCAGACTTCAAGTATCCTATAATTCACCCCTCCACTTT,CASRLQVSYNSPLHF
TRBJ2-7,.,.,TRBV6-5,TGTGCCAGCAGTTACTCCCCTGCCTACGAGCAGTACTTC,CASSYSPAYEQYF
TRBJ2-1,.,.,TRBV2,TGTGCCAGCAGACTACAGGGTAATGAGCAGTTCTTC,CASRLQGNEQFF
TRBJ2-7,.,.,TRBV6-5,TGTGCCAGCAGATCGCGGAGGGGCTCTTCCTACGAGCAGTACTTC,CASRSRRGSSYEQYF
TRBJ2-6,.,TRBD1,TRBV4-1,TGCGCCAGCAGCCAAGGAAGGGCAAGGACAGGTACCTCTGGGGCCAACGTCCTGACTTTC,CASSQGRARTGTSGANVLTF
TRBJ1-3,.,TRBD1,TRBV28,TGTGCCAGCAGTTCAGGGACAGGGGGGGCTGGAAACACCATATATTTT,CASSSGTGGAGNTIYF
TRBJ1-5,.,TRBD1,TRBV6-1,TGTGCCAGCGGGGACAGGGTTGTCCAGCCCCAGCATTTT,CASGDRVVQPQHF
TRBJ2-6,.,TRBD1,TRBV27,TGTGCCAGCAGTTTACTCACAGGGGGCTCTGGGGCCAACGTCCTGACTTTC,CASSLLTGGSGANVLTF
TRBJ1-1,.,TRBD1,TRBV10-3,TGTGCCATCAGCATATACAGGGGTGGGACTGAAGCTTTCTTT,CAISIYRGGTEAFF
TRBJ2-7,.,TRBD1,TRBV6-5,TGTGCCAGCACTGCACAGACAGGGGCCTACGAGCAGTACTTC,CASTAQTGAYEQYF
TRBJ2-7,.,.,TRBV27,TGTGCCAGCAGTATCTCCGGGACATACTACGAGCAGTACTTC,CASSISGTYYEQYF
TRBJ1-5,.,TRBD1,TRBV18,TGTGCCAGCTCCGCTAAGACAGGGGTGAAACAGCCCCAGCATTTT,CASSAKTGVKQPQHF
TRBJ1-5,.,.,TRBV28,TGTGCCACCAAGGAGAACAATCAGCCCCAGCATTTT,CATKENNQPQHF
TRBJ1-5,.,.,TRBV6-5,TGTGCCAGCAGTCTTGGAGTTAGCAATCAGCCCCAGCATTTT,CASSLGVSNQPQHF
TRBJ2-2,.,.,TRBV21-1,TGTGCCAGCAGGGGCGAGGAGCTGTTTTTT,CASRGEELFF
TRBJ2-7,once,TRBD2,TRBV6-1,TGTGCCAGCAGTGAATTGGCGGGGGGTATGTCCGAGCAGTACTTC,CASSELAGGMSEQYF
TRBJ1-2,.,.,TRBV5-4,TGTGCCAGCAGCTCCTTCGGGGGGGCGGGCTATGGCTACACCTTC,CASSSFGGAGYGYTF